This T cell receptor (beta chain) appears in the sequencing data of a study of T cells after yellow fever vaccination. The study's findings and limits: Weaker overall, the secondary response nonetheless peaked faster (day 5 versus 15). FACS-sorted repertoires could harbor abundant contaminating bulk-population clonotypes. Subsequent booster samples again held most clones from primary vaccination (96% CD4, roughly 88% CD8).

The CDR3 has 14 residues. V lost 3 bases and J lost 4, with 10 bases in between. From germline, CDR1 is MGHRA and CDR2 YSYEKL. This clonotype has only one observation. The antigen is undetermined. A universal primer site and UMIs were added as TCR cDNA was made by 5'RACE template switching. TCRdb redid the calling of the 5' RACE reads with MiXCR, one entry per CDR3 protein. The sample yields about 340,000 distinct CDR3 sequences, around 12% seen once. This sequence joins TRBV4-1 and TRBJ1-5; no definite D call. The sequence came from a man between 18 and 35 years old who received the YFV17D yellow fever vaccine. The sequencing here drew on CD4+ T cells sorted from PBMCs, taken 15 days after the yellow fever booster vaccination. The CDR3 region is CASSHGRENQPQHF. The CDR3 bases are TGCGCCAGCAGCCACGGACGGGAAAATCAGCCCCAGCATTTT.